These 22 T cell receptor beta chains originate from one sample sequenced in a study of beta chain features in type 1 diabetes (dated by TCRdb to 2016 to 2019). The full study reports these points: Type 1 diabetes patients showed a moderate but significant shortening of TCRB CDR3 length in all four CD4+ subsets.

Receptor amplification or capture employed the immunoSEQ multiplex PCR assay. The entire amount of isolated RNA was reverse transcribed using the High Capacity cDNA Reverse Transcription Kit, so the sequenced TCRB transcripts were expressed ones. The immuneACCESS repertoire file appears here via TCRdb, limited to in-frame rearrangements. These files lack a portion of the clones; in checked studies, under half of the deficit traces to unresolved V genes, and the cause of the others is not known. Here the sample has approximately 260,000 clones; approximately 25% occur a single time. 0.012% of the sample lies in the top ten. Their specific antigens are unknown. The specimen was naive CD4+ T cells from blood. In light of the paper, this sample's cell subset or site label describes: true naive CD4+ T cells. Receptors originate from a woman aged 25-40 years with type 1 diabetes.

The V call is TRBV30, the J call TRBJ1-4; TRBD1 might be the D (5 bases). Trimming took 0 bases from V and 8 from J, leaving 13 bases between them. Per the germline V gene, CDR1 is GTSNPN and CDR2 is SVGIG (reference sequence). This CDR3 spans 14 amino acids. The CDR3: CAWSVSGLQEKLFF. The CDR3 region has the DNA TGTGCCTGGAGTGTTTCAGGGTTACAGGAAAAACTGTTTTTT.

This clone appeared a few times. This chain connects TRBV4-2 to TRBJ2-7, with a weak D call TRBD1 (5 bases). This CDR3 spans 17 amino acids. V was shortened by 0 bases and J by 2 bases, with 17 bases between the two germline ends. Germline V gene sequence: CDR1 LGHNA, CDR2 YNFKEQ. CDR3: CASSQDGRQSLTYEQYF. The CDR3 nucleotides are TGTGCCAGCAGCCAAGATGGCAGACAGTCGCTGACCTACGAGCAGTACTTC.

The CDR3 DNA reads as TGTGCCAGCAGCTTGCGGGACAGGCACTCCTACGAGCAGTACTTC. Its translation is CASSLRDRHSYEQYF. The rearrangement uses TRBV5-6 and TRBJ2-7, with TRBD1 identical over 8 bases. The junction had 3 bases not matched to a gene; V was cut back by 1 base and J by 0 bases. The germline V gene has CDR1 SGHDT and CDR2 YYEEEE. CDR3 length: 15 amino acids.

The chain carries TRBV15 and TRBJ1-3, with 7 positions matching TRBD1. CDR1 LNHNV and CDR2 YYDKDF come from the germline V gene (reference sequence). There are 16 residues in the CDR3. With 4 bases clipped from V and 0 bases from J, the junction kept 6 bases outside the gene matches. The DNA of the CDR3 is TGTGCCACCAGCACCCGACAGGGCAACTCTGGAAACACCATATATTTT. Amino acids: CATSTRQGNSGNTIYF. The entire variable domain, with the rest obtained from reference TRBV15 and TRBJ1-3, is as follows: DAMVIQNPRYQVTQFGKPVTLSCSQTLNHNVMYWYQQKSSQAPKLLFHYYDKDFNNEADTPDNFQSRRPNTSFCFLDIRSPGLGDTAMYLCATSTRQGNSGNTIYFGEGSWLTVV.

The rearrangement joins TRBV30 to TRBJ2-2; 10 nucleotides align to TRBD1. The CDR3 totals 13 residues. V was clipped by 4 bases and J by 7 bases; unmatched bases: 3. CDR1 is GTSNPN, CDR2 SVGIG, per germline (reference sequence). The CDR3 is CAWTGTGDGELFF. DNA for the CDR3: TGTGCCTGGACGGGGACAGGGGACGGGGAGCTGTTTTTT.

This clone came up a few times. CDR3 sequence: CATSRVGGEQYF. CDR3 coding DNA: TGTGCCACCAGCAGAGTCGGGGGCGAGCAGTACTTC. The genes are TRBV15 and TRBJ2-7, with D tentatively TRBD2 (6 bases). This CDR3 contains 12 residues. The V end lost 1 base, the J end lost 6 bases, and 7 bases lay between the germline ends. Germline CDR1 and CDR2: LNHNV and YYDKDF (reference sequence).

This clone was counted only a few times. The chain uses TRBV23-1 and TRBJ2-3, with a possible D match to TRBD2 (6 bases). TRBV23-1 qualifies as an ORF whose function is uncertain. The CDR3 runs 16 residues. Trimming took 3 bases from V and 1 from J, leaving 14 bases between them. The CDR3 DNA follows: TGCGCCAGCAGTCACTCGGGACTCCCCGGCACAGATACGCAGTATTTT. Protein: CASSHSGLPGTDTQYF.

The V call is TRBV10-3, the J call TRBJ2-7, with D maybe TRBD2 (5 bases). Per the germline V gene, CDR1 is ENHRY and CDR2 is SYGVKD. This CDR3 comprises 12 residues. Trimming cost V 2 bases and J 3 bases, with 5 bases left between them. DNA of the CDR3: TGTGCCATCAGTGAGGGGAGCTACGAGCAGTACTTC. Residues: CAISEGSYEQYF.

This clone was counted only a few times. CDR3 DNA: TGTGCCAGCAGGAAATCGGGTCCCTCTGGGGCCAACGTCCTGACTTTC. The encoded protein is CASRKSGPSGANVLTF. The chain recombines TRBV7-9 with TRBJ2-6; no clear D gene. This CDR3 region has 16 residues. Per germline, CDR1 SEHNR and CDR2 FQNEAQ (reference sequence). Trimming cost V 6 bases and J 0 bases, with 12 bases left between them.

This clone was counted a few times. The chain joins TRBV30 to TRBJ2-6; D gene uncertain. V was clipped by 4 bases and J by 1 base, with 5 bases between them. In germline, CDR1 is GTSNPN, CDR2 SVGIG (reference sequence). The CDR3 sequence is 13 residues long. For the CDR3, the DNA is TGTGCCTGGAAGACTTCTGGGGCCAACGTCCTGACTTTC. It yields the protein CAWKTSGANVLTF.

The chain couples TRBV30 to TRBJ2-7; 8 bases align to TRBD2. The ends lost 4 bases at V and 9 bases at J; junction bases unmatched: 11. This CDR3 is 13 amino acids long. Germline V CDR1 and CDR2: GTSNPN, SVGIG (reference sequence). The CDR3 DNA is TGTGCCTGGAATCGGGTAGCGGGACACGGGCAGTACTTC. It codes for CAWNRVAGHGQYF.

This clone was seen more than once but under ten times. The chain carries TRBV4-1 and TRBJ1-3; D ambiguous. The germline CDR1 and CDR2 sequences are MGHRA and YSYEKL. V dropped 3 bases and J dropped 3 bases, with 3 bases sitting between them. The CDR3 totals 12 residues. CDR3 DNA sequence: TGCGCCAGCAGCCATCTTGGAAACACCATATATTTT. This encodes CASSHLGNTIYF.

This sequence joins TRBV18 and TRBJ1-1; D is unclear. Trimming left V 3 bases short and J 0 bases short, with 5 bases between. This CDR3 region has 13 residues. Germline V CDR1 and CDR2: KGHSH, LQKENI. The CDR3 is CASSPPMNTEAFF. The CDR3 DNA reads as TGTGCCAGCTCACCCCCCATGAACACTGAAGCTTTCTTT.

In its sample, this clone was seen a few times. The chain joins TRBV25-1 to TRBJ2-5; 8 bases map to TRBD2. Losses at the gene ends were 4 bases for V and 1 base for J; bases not matched to a gene: 2. CDR1 is MGHDK, CDR2 SYGVNS, per germline. The CDR3 sequence is 14 residues long. CDR3 DNA: TGTGCCAGCAGTGCCCTAGCGGGCCAAGAGACCCAGTACTTC. Protein product: CASSALAGQETQYF.

This clone was counted a few times. The chain uses TRBV5-1 and TRBJ1-1; D is uncertain. The V gene's germline CDR1 is SGHRS and CDR2 YFSETQ. V lost 0 bases and J lost 0, with 6 bases in between. There are 14 residues in the CDR3. The CDR3 DNA follows: TGCGCCAGCAGCTTGGATGTCATGAACACTGAAGCTTTCTTT. It specifies CASSLDVMNTEAFF.

This chain links TRBV27 with TRBJ1-1; D is unresolved. The CDR3 has 12 amino acids. Trimming pared 8 bases from V and 4 bases from J, leaving 11 bases between. The germline CDR1 and CDR2 sequences are MNHEY and SMNVEV (reference sequence). In nucleotides, the CDR3 is TGTGCCAGCTGGAGGCCCGGCACTGAAGCTTTCTTT. As protein: CASWRPGTEAFF.

V and J are TRBV6-5 and TRBJ1-2; D gene uncertain. This CDR3 region has 12 residues. V was shortened by 4 bases and J by 8 bases, with 11 bases between the two germline ends. CDR1 is MNHEY and CDR2 is SVGAGI in the germline V gene. DNA for the CDR3: TGTGCCAGCAGTTCGGACGCGGGGGGCTACACCTTC. Residues: CASSSDAGGYTF.

This sequence joins TRBV11-3 and TRBJ2-3, with 7 bases that match TRBD2. The ends lost 2 bases at V and 3 bases at J; junction bases unmatched: 2. CDR1 and CDR2 from the germline V gene are SGHNT and YENEEA. This CDR3 comprises 14 residues. The CDR3 sequence is CASSLTAGTDTQYF. DNA for the CDR3: TGTGCCAGCAGCTTAACAGCGGGAACAGATACGCAGTATTTT.

This clone was picked up a small number of times. The CDR3 DNA sequence: TGTGCCAGCAGTCGTGCAGCGGGAGGGCCAGATACGCAGTATTTT. Translation gives CASSRAAGGPDTQYF. The chain has TRBV7-2 and TRBJ2-3; TRBD2 aligns across 10 bases. The CDR3 runs to 15 residues. V shed 6 bases, J shed 4 bases, and the junction held 7 bases outside the gene matches. Germline V gene data show CDR1 as SGHTA and CDR2 as FQGNSA.

The chain employs TRBV5-6 and TRBJ2-6; D perhaps matches TRBD2 (6 bases). The germline gives CDR1 SGHDT, CDR2 YYEEEE. V was clipped by 4 bases and J by 4 bases, with 9 bases between them. CDR3 length: 14 residues. The CDR3 loop reads CASSRRDGANVLTF. For the CDR3, the DNA is TGTGCCAGCAGCCGGAGGGACGGGGCCAACGTCCTGACTTTC.

In this sample, this clone turned up a few times. V usage is TRBV5-1 and J usage is TRBJ2-1, with D possibly TRBD2 on 5 matching bases. The CDR3 extends over 13 amino acids. Germline CDR1 and CDR2: SGHRS and YFSETQ. Trimming removed 2 bases from V and 3 bases from J, with 6 bases in between. The CDR3 reads CASSFGSYNEQFF. CDR3 sequence (DNA): TGCGCCAGCAGCTTTGGGAGCTACAATGAGCAGTTCTTC.

The chain recombines TRBV19 with TRBJ2-7; 7 bases map to TRBD1. Losses at the gene ends were 3 bases for V and 2 bases for J; bases not matched to a gene: 4. Germline loops: CDR1 LNHDA, CDR2 SQIVND (reference sequence). The CDR3 consists of 14 residues. The CDR3 bases are TGTGCCAGTAGTATCTGGACAGGACCCTACGAGCAGTACTTC. Protein: CASSIWTGPYEQYF.